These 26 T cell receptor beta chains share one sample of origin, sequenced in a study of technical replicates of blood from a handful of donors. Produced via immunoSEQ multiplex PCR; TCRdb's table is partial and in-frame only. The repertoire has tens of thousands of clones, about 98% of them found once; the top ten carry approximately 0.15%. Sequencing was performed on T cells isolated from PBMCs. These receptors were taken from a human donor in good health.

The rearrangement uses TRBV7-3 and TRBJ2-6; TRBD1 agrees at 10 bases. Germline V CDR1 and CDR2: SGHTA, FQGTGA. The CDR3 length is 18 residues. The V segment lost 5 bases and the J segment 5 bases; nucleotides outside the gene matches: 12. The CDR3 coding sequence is TGTGCCAGCAGCCCCCAGGTCGACAGGGGGCAAAGGGCCAACGTCCTGACTTTC. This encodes CASSPQVDRGQRANVLTF.

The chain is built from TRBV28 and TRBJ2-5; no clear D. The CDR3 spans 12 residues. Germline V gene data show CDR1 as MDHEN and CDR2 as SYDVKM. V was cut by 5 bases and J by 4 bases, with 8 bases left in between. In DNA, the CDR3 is TGTGCCAGCAGTATCCTGTTAGAGACCCAGTACTTC. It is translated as CASSILLETQYF.

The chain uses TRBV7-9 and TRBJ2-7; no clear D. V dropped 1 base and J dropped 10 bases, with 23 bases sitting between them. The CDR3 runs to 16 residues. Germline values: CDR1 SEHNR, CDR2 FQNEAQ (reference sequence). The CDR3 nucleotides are TGTGCCAGCAGCTTAGTAGGTAGTTCGGGTTATCGCGCCCAGTACTTC. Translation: CASSLVGSSGYRAQYF.

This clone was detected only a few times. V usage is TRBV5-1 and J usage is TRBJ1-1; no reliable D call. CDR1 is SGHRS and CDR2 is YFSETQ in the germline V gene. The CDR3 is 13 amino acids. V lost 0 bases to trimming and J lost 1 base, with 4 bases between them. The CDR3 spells CASSLAGNTEAFF. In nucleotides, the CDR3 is TGCGCCAGCAGCTTGGCGGGGAACACTGAAGCTTTCTTT.

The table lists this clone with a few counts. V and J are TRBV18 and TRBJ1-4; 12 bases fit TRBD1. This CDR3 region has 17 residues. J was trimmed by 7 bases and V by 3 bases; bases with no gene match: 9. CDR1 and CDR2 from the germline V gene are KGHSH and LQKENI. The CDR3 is CASSPTGTGGAGEKLFF. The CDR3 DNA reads TGTGCCAGCTCACCCACCGGGACAGGGGGCGCCGGTGAAAAACTGTTTTTT.

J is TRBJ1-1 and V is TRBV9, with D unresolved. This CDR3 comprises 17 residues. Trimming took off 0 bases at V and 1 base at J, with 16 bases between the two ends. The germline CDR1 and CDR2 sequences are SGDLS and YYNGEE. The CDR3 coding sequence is TGTGCCAGCAGCGTAGATGGCCTCTTTACGCCGAACACTGAAGCTTTCTTT. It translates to CASSVDGLFTPNTEAFF.

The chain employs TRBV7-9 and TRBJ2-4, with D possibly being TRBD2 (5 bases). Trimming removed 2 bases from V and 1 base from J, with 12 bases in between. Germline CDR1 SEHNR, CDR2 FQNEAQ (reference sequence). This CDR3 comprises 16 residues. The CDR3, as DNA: TGTGCCAGCAGCTTAAGTCCCGGGGAGGCCAAAAACATTCAGTACTTC. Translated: CASSLSPGEAKNIQYF.

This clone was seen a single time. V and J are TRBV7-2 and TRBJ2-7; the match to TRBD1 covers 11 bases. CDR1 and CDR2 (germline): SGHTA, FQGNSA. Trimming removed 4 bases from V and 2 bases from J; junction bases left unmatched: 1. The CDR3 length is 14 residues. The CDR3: CASSWTGGAYEQYF. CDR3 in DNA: TGTGCCAGCAGCTGGACAGGGGGCGCCTACGAGCAGTACTTC.

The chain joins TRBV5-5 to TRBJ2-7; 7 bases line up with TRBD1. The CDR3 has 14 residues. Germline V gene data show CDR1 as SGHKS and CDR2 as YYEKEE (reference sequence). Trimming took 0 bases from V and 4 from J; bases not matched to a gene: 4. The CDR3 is CASSLDVQGYEQYF. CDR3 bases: TGTGCCAGCAGCTTGGATGTACAGGGGTACGAGCAGTACTTC.

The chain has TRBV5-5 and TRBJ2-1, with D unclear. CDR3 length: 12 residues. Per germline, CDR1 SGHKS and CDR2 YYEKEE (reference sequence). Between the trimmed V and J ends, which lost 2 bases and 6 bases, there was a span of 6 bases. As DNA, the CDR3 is TGTGCCAGCAGCTTCCTACTCAATGAGCAGTTCTTC. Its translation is CASSFLLNEQFF.

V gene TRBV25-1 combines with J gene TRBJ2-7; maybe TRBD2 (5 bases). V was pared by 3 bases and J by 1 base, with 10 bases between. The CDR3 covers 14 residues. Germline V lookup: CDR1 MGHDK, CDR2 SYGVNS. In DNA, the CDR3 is TGTGCCAGCAGTGACCTAGCCGTTTCCTACGAGCAGTACTTC. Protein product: CASSDLAVSYEQYF.

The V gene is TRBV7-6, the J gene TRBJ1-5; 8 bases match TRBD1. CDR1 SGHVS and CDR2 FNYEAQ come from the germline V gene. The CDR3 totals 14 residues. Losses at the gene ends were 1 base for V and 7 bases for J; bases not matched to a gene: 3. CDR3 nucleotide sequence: TGTGCCAGCAGCTTAGGGACAGGGCACCAGCCCCAGCATTTT. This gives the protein CASSLGTGHQPQHF.

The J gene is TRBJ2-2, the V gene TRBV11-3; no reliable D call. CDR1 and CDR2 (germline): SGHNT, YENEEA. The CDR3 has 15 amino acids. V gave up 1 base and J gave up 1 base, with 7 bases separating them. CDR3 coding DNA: TGTGCCAGCAGCTTAGCCATTTTGAACACCGGGGAGCTGTTTTTT. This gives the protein CASSLAILNTGELFF.

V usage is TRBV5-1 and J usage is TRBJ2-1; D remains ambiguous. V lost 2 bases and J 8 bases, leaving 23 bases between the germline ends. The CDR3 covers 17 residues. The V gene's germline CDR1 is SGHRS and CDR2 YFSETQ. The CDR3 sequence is CASSFLRGGPDIHEQFF. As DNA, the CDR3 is TGCGCCAGCAGCTTTCTCCGCGGCGGTCCGGATATTCATGAGCAGTTCTTC.

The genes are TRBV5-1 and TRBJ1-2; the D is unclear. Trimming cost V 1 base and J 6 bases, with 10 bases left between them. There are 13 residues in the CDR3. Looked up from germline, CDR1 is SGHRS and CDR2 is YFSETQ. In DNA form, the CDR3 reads TGCGCCAGCAGCTTGCCTAGCGCCGATGGCTACACCTTC. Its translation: CASSLPSADGYTF.

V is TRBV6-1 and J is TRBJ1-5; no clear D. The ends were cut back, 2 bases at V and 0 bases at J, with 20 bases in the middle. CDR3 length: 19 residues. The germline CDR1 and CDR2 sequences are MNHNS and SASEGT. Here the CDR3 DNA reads TGTGCCAGCAGTGAAAGGGTTCCCGGCGGGGATCATAGCAATCAGCCCCAGCATTTT. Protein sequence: CASSERVPGGDHSNQPQHF.

CDR3 residues: CASSPVFFGTANTEAFF. In DNA form, the CDR3 reads TGCGCCAGCAGCCCAGTTTTTTTTGGGACAGCAAACACTGAAGCTTTCTTT. The genes are TRBV4-1 and TRBJ1-1; 7 nucleotides match TRBD1. The CDR3 runs to 17 residues. The germline CDR1 and CDR2 sequences are MGHRA and YSYEKL. Losses at the gene ends were 4 bases for V and 2 bases for J; bases not matched to a gene: 13.

The CDR3 loop reads CASKVRRDTGNTIYF. The CDR3 bases are TGCGCCAGCAAAGTTCGACGGGACACTGGAAACACCATATATTTT. The rearrangement uses TRBV10-2 and TRBJ1-3; a possible D gene is TRBD1 (6 bases). The CDR3 consists of 15 residues. Germline CDR1 WSHSY, CDR2 SAAADI. V shed 7 bases and J shed 2 bases, with 15 bases lying between them.

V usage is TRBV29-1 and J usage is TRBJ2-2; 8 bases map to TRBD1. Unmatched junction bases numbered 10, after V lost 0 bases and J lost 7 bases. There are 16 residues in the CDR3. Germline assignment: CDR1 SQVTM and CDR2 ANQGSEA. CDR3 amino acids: CSVEDGQGALGGELFF. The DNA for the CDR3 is TGCAGCGTTGAAGATGGTCAGGGGGCATTGGGCGGGGAGCTGTTTTTT.

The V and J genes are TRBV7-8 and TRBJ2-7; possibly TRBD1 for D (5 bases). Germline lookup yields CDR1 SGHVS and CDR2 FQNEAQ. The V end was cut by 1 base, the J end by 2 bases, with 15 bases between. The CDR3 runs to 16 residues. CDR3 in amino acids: CASSLGFQGVTYEQYF. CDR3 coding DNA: TGTGCCAGCAGCTTAGGATTCCAAGGGGTCACCTACGAGCAGTACTTC.

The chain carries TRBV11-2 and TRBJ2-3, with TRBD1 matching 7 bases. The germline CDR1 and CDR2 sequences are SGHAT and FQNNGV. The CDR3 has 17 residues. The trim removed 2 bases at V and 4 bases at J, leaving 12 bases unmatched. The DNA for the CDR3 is TGTGCCAGCAGCTTATGGGACAGCCTCCATGGGGCAGATACGCAGTATTTT. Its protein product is CASSLWDSLHGADTQYF.

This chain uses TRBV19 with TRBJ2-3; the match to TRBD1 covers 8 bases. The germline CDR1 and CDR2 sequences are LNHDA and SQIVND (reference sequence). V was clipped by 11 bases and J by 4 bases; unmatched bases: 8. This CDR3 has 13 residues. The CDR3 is CAAGTGRPDTQYF. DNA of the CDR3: TGTGCCGCAGGGACAGGACGGCCAGATACGCAGTATTTT.

This chain's CDR3 is CASGPYGYTF. As DNA, the CDR3 is TGTGCCAGCGGCCCTTATGGCTACACCTTC. This chain uses TRBV9 with TRBJ1-2; no clear D gene. The CDR3 covers 10 residues. Germline CDR1 SGDLS, CDR2 YYNGEE. Between the trimmed V and J ends, which lost 7 bases and 5 bases, there was a span of 6 bases.

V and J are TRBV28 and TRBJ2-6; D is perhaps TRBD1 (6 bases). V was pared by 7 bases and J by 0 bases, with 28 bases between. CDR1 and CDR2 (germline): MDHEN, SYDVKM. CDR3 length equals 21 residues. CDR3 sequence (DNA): TGTGCCAGCATCGCGGGCCCAAGGGGGTTTGGTCCCGACTCTGGGGCCAACGTCCTGACTTTC. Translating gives CASIAGPRGFGPDSGANVLTF.

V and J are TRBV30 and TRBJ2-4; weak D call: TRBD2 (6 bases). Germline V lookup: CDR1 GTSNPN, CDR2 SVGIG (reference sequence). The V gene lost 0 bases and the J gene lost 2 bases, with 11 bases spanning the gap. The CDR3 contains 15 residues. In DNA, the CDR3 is TGTGCCTGGAGTGTACGCCGGGGGTCCAAAAACATTCAGTACTTC. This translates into CAWSVRRGSKNIQYF.

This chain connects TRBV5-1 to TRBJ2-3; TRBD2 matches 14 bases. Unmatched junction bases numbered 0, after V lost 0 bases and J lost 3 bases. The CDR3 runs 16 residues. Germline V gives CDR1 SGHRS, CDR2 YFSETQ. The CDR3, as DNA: TGCGCCAGCAGCTTGGGACTAGCGGGAGGGACAGATACGCAGTATTTT. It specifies CASSLGLAGGTDTQYF.